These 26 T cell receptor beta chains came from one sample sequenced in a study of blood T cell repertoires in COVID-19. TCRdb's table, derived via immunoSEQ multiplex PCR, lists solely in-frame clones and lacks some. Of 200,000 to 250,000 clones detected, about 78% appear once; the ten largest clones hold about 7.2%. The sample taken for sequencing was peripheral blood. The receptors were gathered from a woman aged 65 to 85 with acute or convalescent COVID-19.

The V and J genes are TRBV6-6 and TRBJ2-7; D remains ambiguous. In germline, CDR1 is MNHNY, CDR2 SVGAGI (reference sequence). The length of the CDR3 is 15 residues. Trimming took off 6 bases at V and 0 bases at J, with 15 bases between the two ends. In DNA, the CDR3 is TGTGCCAGCAGGCCCACCTATACGGGCTCCTACGAGCAGTACGTC. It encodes CASRPTYTGSYEQYV.

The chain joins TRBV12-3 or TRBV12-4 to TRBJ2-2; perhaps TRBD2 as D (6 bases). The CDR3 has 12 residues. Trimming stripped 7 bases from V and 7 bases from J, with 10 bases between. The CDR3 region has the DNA TGTGCCAGCACACTAGCCGGCGGGGAGCTGTTTTTT. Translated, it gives CASTLAGGELFF.

The chain's CDR3 is CASRLTGGGTNEKLFF. CDR3 in DNA: TGTGCCAGCAGACTTACAGGGGGGGGAACTAATGAAAAACTGTTTTTT. The chain combines TRBV27 with TRBJ1-4, with 8 bases aligning to TRBD1. Trimming removed 6 bases from V and 1 base from J; junction bases left unmatched: 7. The germline CDR1 and CDR2 sequences are MNHEY and SMNVEV (reference sequence). The CDR3 totals 16 residues.

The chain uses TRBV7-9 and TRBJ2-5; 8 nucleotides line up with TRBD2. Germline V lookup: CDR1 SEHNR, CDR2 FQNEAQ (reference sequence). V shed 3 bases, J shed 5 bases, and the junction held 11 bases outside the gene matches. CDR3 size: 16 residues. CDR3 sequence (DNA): TGTGCCAGCAGCTTCCTCCCGGGCCCGGGGGGGGAGACCCAGTACTTC. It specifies CASSFLPGPGGETQYF.

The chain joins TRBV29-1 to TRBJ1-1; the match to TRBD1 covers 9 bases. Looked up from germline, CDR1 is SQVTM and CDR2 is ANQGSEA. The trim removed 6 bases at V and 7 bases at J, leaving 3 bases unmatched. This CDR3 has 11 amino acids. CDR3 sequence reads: CSVTGGGEAFF. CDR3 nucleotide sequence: TGCAGCGTCACAGGGGGCGGTGAAGCTTTCTTT.

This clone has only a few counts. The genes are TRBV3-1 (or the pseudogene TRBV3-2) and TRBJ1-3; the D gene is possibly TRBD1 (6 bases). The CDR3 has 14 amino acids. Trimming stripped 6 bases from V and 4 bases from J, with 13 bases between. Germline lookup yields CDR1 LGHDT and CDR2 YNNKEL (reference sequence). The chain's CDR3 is CASSQQGSGNTIYF. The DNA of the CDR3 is TGTGCCAGCAGTCAACAGGGCTCGGGAAACACCATATATTTT.

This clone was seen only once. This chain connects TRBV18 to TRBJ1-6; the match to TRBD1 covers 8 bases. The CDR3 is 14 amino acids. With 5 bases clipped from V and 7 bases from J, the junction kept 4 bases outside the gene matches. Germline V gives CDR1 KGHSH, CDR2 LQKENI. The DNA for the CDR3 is TGTGCCAGCTCAACGACAGGGGCAAATTCACCCCTCCACTTT. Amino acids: CASSTTGANSPLHF.

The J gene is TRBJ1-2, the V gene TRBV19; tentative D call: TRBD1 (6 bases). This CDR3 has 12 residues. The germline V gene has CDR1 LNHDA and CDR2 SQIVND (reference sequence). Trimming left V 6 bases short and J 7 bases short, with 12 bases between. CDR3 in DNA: TGTGCCAGTAGACAGGGCTCTGGTGGCTACACCTTC. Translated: CASRQGSGGYTF.

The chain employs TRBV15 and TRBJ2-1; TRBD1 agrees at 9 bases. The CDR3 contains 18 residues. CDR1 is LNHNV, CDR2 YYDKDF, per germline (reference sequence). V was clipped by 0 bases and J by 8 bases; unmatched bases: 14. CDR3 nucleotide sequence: TGTGCCACCAGCAGAGATCGTGGGGGGACAGGGTCCCTTCATGAGCAGTTCTTC. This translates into CATSRDRGGTGSLHEQFF.

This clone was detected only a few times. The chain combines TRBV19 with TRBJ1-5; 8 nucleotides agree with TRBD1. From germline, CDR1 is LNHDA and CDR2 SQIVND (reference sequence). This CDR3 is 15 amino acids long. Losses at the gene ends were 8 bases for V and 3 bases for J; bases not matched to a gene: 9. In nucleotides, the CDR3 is TGTGCCAGTGAGGACAGGGCATTTCTCAATCAGCCCCAGCATTTT. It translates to CASEDRAFLNQPQHF.

The CDR3 DNA follows: TGTGCCAGTACACCTCATTCGGGTGTCTACTACGAGCAGTACTTC. It translates to CASTPHSGVYYEQYF. The chain carries TRBV19 and TRBJ2-7; D remains unclear. This CDR3 contains 15 residues. Trimming took off 7 bases at V and 3 bases at J, with 19 bases between the two ends. From germline, CDR1 is LNHDA and CDR2 SQIVND (reference sequence). Drawing the rest from reference TRBV19 and TRBJ2-7, the complete variable domain is DGGITQSPKYLFRKEGQNVTLSCEQNLNHDAMYWYRQDPGQGLRLIYYSQIVNDFQKGDIAEGYSVSREKKESFPLTVTSAQKNPTAFYLCASTPHSGVYYEQYFGPGTRLTVT.

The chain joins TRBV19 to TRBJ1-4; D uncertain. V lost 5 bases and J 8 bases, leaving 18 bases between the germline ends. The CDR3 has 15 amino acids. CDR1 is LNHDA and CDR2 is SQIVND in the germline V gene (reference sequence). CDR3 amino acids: CASSPVTMTVEKLFF. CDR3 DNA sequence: TGTGCCAGTAGTCCTGTTACTATGACCGTGGAAAAACTGTTTTTT.

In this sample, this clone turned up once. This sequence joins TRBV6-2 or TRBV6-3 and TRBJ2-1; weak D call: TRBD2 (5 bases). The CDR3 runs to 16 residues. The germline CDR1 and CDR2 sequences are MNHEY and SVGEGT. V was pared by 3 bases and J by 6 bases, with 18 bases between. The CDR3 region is CASSYGSKVHRNEQFF. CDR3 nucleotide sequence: TGTGCCAGCAGTTATGGGAGCAAGGTTCACCGCAATGAGCAGTTCTTC.

This chain's CDR3 is CASSLALAGDDKNIQYF. The CDR3 bases are TGTGCCAGCAGCTTAGCCCTAGCGGGGGATGACAAAAACATTCAGTACTTC. The chain employs TRBV7-9 and TRBJ2-4; 10 positions agree with TRBD2. Germline-derived CDR1 and CDR2 are SEHNR and FQNEAQ (reference sequence). The CDR3 extends over 17 amino acids. With 0 bases clipped from V and 3 bases from J, the junction kept 5 bases outside the gene matches. Supplemented by reference TRBV7-9 and TRBJ2-4, the full variable domain reads DTGVSQNPRHKITKRGQNVTFRCDPISEHNRLYWYRQTLGQGPEFLTYFQNEAQLEKSRLLSDRFSAERPKGSFSTLEIQRTEQGDSAMYLCASSLALAGDDKNIQYFGAGTRLSVL.

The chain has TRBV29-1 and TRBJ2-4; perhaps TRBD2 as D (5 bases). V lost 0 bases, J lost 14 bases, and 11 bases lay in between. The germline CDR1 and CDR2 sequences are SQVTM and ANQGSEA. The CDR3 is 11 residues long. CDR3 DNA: TGCAGCGTTGAAGATGTCGGGGTCAAGTACTTC. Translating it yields CSVEDVGVKYF. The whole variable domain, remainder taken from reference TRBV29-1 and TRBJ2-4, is SAVISQKPSRDICQRGTSLTIQCQVDSQVTMMFWYRQQPGQSLTLIATANQGSEATYESGFVIDKFPISRPNLTFSTLTVSNMSPEDSSIYLCSVEDVGVKYFGAGTRLSVL.

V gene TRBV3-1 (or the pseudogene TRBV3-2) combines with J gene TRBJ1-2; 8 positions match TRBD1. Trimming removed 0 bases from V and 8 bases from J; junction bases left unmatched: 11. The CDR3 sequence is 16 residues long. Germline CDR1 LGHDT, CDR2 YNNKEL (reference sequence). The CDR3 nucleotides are TGTGCCAGCAGCCAAGAGCCCACAACAGGGGGGGGAGGCTACACCTTC. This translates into CASSQEPTTGGGGYTF.

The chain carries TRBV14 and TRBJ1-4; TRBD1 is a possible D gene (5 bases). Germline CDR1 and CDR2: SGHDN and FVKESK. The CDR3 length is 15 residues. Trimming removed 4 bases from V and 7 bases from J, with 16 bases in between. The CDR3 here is CASSPMVGGAEKLFF. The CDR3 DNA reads TGTGCCAGCAGCCCTATGGTGGGGGGAGCTGAAAAACTGTTTTTT.

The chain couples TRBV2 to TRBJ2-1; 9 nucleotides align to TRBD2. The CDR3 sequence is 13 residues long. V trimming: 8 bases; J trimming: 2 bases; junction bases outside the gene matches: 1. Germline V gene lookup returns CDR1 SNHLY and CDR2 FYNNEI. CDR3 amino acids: CASGGGAYNEQFF. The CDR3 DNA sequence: TGTGCCAGCGGCGGGGGGGCCTACAATGAGCAGTTCTTC.

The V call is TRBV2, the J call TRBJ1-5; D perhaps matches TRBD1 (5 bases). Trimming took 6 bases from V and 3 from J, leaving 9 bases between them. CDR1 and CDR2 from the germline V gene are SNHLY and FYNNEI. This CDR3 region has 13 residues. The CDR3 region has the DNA TGTGCCAGCAGGACAGAGGTCAATCAGCCCCAGCATTTT. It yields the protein CASRTEVNQPQHF.

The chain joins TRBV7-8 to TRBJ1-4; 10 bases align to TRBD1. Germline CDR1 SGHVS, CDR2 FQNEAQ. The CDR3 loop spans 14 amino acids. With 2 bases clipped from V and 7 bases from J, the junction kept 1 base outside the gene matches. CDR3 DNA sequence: TGTGCCAGCAGCTTACGGGACAGGGGTGAAAAACTGTTTTTT. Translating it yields CASSLRDRGEKLFF.

DNA for the CDR3: TGTGCCAGCAGCTTACTACTAGCGGGGGGCACAGATACGCAGTATTTT. It translates to CASSLLLAGGTDTQYF. The rearrangement uses TRBV11-2 and TRBJ2-3, with 11 bases aligning to TRBD2. Germline CDR1 SGHAT, CDR2 FQNNGV. The CDR3 is 16 residues long. V lost 2 bases, J lost 1 base, and 2 bases stayed unmatched. Full variable domain (remainder filled in from reference TRBV11-2 and TRBJ2-3): EAGVAQSPRYKIIEKRQSVAFWCNPISGHATLYWYQQILGQGPKLLIQFQNNGVVDDSQLPKDRFSAERLKGVDSTLKIQPAKLEDSAVYLCASSLLLAGGTDTQYFGPGTRLTVL.

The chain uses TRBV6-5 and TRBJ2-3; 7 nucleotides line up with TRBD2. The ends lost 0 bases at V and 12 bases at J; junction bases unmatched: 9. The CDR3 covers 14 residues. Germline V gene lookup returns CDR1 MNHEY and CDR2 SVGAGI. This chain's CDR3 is CASSYSPQRGIQYF. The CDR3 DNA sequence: TGTGCCAGCAGTTACTCCCCCCAGCGGGGTATACAGTATTTT.

Here the CDR3 reads CASSLDGGRTEAFF. The CDR3 bases are TGCGCCAGCAGCTTGGATGGGGGCAGGACTGAAGCTTTCTTT. This chain connects TRBV5-1 to TRBJ1-1; D possibly corresponds to TRBD1 (6 bases). Between the trimmed V and J ends, which lost 0 bases and 5 bases, there was a span of 11 bases. Germline CDR1 reads SGHRS; CDR2 reads YFSETQ. The CDR3 spans 14 residues.

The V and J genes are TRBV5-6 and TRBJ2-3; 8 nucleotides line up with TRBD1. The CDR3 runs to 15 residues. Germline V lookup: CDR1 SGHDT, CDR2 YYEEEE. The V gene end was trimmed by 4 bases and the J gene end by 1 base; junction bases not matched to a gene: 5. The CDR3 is CASSGRTGRTDTQYF. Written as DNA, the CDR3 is TGTGCCAGCAGCGGGCGGACAGGGCGCACAGATACGCAGTATTTT.

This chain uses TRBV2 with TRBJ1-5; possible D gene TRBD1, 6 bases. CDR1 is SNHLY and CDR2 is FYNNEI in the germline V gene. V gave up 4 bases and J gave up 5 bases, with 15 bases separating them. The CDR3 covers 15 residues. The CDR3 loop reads CASSGGSGAYQPQHF. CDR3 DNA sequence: TGTGCCAGCAGTGGGGGGTCAGGGGCTTATCAGCCCCAGCATTTT.

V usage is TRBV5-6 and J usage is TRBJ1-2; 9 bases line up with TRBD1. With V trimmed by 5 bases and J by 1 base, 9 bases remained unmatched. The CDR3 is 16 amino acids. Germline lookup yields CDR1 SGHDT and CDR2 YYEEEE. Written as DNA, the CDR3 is TGTGCCAGCAGGTCTCCGGGACAGGGATATAACTATGGCTACACCTTC. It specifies CASRSPGQGYNYGYTF.